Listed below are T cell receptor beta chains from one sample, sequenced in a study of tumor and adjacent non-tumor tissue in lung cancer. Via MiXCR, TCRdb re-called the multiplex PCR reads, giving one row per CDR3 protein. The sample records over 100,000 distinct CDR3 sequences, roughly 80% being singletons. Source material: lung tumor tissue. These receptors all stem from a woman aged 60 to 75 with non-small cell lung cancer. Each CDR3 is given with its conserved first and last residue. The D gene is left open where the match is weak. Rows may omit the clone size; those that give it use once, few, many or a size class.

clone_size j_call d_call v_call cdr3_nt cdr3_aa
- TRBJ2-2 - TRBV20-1 TGCAGTGCCCTCGACCGTTTCACCGTGGAGTTGTTTTTT CSALDRFTVELFF
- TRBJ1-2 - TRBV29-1 TGTAACGTCGCTACCGGGACACTATATGGCTACACCTTC CNVATGTLYGYTF
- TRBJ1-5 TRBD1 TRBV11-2 TGTGGCATCTCCCGGGACAGGGGTCAGCCCCAGCGTTTT CGISRDRGQPQRF
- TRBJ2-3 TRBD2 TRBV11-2 TGTGCCAGCAGCTTTAGCGGGAGTAAGGGCACAGATACGCAGTATTTT CASSFSGSKGTDTQYF
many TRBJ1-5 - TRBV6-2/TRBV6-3 TGTGCCAGCAGTGCACAGAATATCAATCAGCCCCAGCATTTT CASSAQNINQPQHF
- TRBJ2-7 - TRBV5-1 TGCGCCAGCAGCTCAGGCTCGACAGGAGGCTCCTACGAGCAGTACTTC CASSSGSTGGSYEQYF
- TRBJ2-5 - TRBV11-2 TGTACCAGCAGCTTAAGCCCTGAACACCAAGAGACCCAGTACTTC CTSSLSPEHQETQYF
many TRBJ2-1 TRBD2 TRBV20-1 TGCAGTGCCATAAGACTAGCAGGGAACAATGAGCAGTTCTTC CSAIRLAGNNEQFF
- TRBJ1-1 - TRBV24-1 TGTGCCACCAGTGACGAGGAGAACACTGAAGCTTTCTTT CATSDEENTEAFF
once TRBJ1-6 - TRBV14 TGTGCCAGCAGCCAAAGACCGAATTCACCCCTCCACTTT CASSQRPNSPLHF
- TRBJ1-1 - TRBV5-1 TGCGCCAGCAGCTTGGCCTGGAACATTGAAGCTTTGTTT CASSLAWNIEALF
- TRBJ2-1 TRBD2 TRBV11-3 TGTGCCAGCAGTTTAGAGCAGACTAGCGGGAGACACAATGAGCAGTTCTTC CASSLEQTSGRHNEQFF
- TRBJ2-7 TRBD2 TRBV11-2 TGTGCCAGCAGCTACGGGACTAGTGGGGGGTGCGAGCAATACTTC CASSYGTSGGCEQYF
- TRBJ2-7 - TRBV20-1 TGCAGTGCTAGAGCCGGGTGCAACTCCTACGAGCAGTACTTC CSARAGCNSYEQYF
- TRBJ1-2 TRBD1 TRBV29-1 TGCAGCATGAATCCGACAGGGGGAGTGAATGGCTACACCTTC CSMNPTGGVNGYTF
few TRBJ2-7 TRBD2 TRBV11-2 TGTGCCAGCAGCCCCACTAGCGGGGCTTACGAGCAATACTTC CASSPTSGAYEQYF
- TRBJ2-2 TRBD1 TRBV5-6 TGTGCCAGCAGCCGAGACAGGGGTTGGGCTCCAAATGCGGAGCTGTTTTTC CASSRDRGWAPNAELFF
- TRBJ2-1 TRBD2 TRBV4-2 TGTGCCAGCAGCCTAGCAGGACTAGCGGGATACAATGAGCAGTTCTTC CASSLAGLAGYNEQFF
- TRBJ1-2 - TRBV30 TGTGCCTGGAGCCTCCAGGGGACACGAGGCTACACCTTC CAWSLQGTRGYTF
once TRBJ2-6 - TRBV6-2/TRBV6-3 TGTGCGACCACAGCGGAAAGCTCTGGGCCCAACGTCCTGACTTTC CATTAESSGPNVLTF
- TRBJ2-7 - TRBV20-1 TGTAGTGCCGAGAGTGCGTCCTCGGGGCACTACTTC CSAESASSGHYF
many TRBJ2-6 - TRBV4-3 TGCGCCAGCAGCCAGTCCGGACGCGGGGCCAACGTCCTGACTTTC CASSQSGRGANVLTF
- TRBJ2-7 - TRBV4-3 TGCGCCAGCTGCCAGGTGAGGGGGGGCTCCTACGAGCAGTACTTC CASCQVRGGSYEQYF
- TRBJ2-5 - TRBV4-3 TGCGCCAGCAGCCAATATTTCCAGGGATCCGCAGAGACCCAGTACTTC CASSQYFQGSAETQYF
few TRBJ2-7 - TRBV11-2 TGTGCCAGCAGCTCCCCGGCGGTAGAGCAGTACTTC CASSSPAVEQYF
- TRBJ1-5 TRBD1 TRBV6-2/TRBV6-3 TGTGCAAGCAGTCTAACCCAGACAGGGGCGAGGGATCAGCCCCAGCATTTT CASSLTQTGARDQPQHF
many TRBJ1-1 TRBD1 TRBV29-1 TGCAGCGTTCTTTTACCCGGGACAGGGAAAATGAACACTGAAGCTTTCTTT CSVLLPGTGKMNTEAFF
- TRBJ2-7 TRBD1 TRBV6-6 TGTGCTAGCAGTCGCCAGACAGGGGGAAACTACGATCAGTACTTC CASSRQTGGNYDQYF
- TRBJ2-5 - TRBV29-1 TGCAACGGTGGCGTAGGGGGGGAGACCCAGTACTTC CNGGVGGETQYF
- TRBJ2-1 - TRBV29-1 TGCATCGTAGGGAATGAACAGTTCTTC CIVGNEQFF
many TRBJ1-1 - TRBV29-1 TGCAGCGTAACCCAGTTACAGGGCACTGAAGCTTTCTTT CSVTQLQGTEAFF
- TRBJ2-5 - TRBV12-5 TGTGCTAGTGCTTCGGGGCCCACCGGGGGGACCCAGTACTTC CASASGPTGGTQYF
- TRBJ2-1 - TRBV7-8 TGTGCCAGCAGCGTAAGCCAGAGCTCATACAATGAGCAGTTCTTC CASSVSQSSYNEQFF
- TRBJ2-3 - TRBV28 TGTGCCAGCAGTCCTGGAGACTCGGGCATAGATGCGCAGTATTTT CASSPGDSGIDAQYF
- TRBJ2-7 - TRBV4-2 TGTGCCAGCAGATGGGGACAAACCTACGAGCTGTACTTC CASRWGQTYELYF
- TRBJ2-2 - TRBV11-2 TGTGCCAACAGGAGAGTAGGGGACACCGGGGAGCTGTTTTTT CANRRVGDTGELFF